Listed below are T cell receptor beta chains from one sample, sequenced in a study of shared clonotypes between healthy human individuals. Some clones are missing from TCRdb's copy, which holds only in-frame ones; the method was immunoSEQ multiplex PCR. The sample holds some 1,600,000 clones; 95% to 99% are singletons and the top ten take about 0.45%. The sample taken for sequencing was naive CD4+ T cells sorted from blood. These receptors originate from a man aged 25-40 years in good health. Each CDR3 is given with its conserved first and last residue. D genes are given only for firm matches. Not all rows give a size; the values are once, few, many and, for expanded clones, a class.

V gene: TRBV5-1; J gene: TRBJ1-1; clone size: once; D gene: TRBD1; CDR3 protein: CASSSTRGHANTEAFF; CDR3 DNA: TGCGCCAGCAGCTCAACCAGGGGGCACGCGAACACTGAAGCTTTCTTT
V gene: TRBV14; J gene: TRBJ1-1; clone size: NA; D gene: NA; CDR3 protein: CASSEIPNTEAFF; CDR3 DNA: TGTGCCAGCAGTGAGATCCCCAACACTGAAGCTTTCTTT
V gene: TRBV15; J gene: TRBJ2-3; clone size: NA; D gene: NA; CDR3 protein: CATSRDRMGGPDTQYF; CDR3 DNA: TGTGCCACCAGCAGAGATCGGATGGGAGGTCCAGATACGCAGTATTTT
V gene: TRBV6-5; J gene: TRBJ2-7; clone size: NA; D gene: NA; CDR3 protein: CATIPRRARVHEQYF; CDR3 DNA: TGTGCCACCATCCCGAGGCGCGCGAGGGTCCACGAGCAGTACTTC
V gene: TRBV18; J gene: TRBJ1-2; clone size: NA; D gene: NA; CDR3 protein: CASSPPATANYGYTF; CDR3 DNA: TGTGCCAGCTCACCACCGGCCACTGCTAACTATGGCTACACCTTC
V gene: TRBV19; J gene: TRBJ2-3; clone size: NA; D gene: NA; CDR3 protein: CATRRTGSTDTQYF; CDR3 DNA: TGTGCCACCCGAAGGACGGGGAGCACAGATACGCAGTATTTT
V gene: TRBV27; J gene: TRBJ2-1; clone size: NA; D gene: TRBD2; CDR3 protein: CASSLLAGGYSDEQFF; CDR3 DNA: TGTGCCAGCAGTTTATTGGCGGGAGGTTATAGTGATGAGCAGTTCTTC
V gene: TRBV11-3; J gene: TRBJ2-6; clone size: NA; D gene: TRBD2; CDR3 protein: CASSFSAGGMGANVLTF; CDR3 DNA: TGTGCCAGCAGCTTTTCCGCGGGAGGGATGGGGGCCAACGTCCTGACTTTC
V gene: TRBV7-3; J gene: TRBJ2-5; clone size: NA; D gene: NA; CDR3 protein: CAAAGRGQETQYF; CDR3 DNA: TGTGCCGCAGCAGGTCGGGGGCAAGAGACCCAGTACTTC
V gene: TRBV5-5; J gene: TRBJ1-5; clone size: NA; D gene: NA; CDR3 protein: CASSFDGQINQPQHF; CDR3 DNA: TGTGCCAGCAGCTTCGACGGTCAAATTAATCAGCCCCAGCATTTT
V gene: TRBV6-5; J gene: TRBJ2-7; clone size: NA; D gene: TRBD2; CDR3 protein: CATGAAGGAYEQYF; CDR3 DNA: TGTGCCACCGGTGCTGCGGGAGGTGCCTACGAGCAGTACTTC
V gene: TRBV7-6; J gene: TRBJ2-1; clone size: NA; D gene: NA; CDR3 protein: CASSLAGLAANNEQFF; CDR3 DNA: TGTGCCAGCAGCTTAGCGGGTCTAGCAGCGAACAATGAGCAGTTCTTC
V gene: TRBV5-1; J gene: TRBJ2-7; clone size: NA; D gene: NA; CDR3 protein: CASSLVAAQGEQYF; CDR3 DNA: TGCGCCAGCAGCTTGGTGGCAGCCCAAGGGGAGCAGTACTTC
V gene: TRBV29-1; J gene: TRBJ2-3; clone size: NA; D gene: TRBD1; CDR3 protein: CSVVGTENTDTQYF; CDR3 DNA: TGCAGCGTTGTTGGGACAGAGAACACAGATACGCAGTATTTT
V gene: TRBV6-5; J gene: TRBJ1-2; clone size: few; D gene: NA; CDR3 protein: CASSQQPGANYGYTF; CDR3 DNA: TGTGCCAGCAGCCAACAACCAGGGGCTAACTATGGCTACACCTTC
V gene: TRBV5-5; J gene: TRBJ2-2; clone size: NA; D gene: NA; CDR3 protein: CASSLSWTLSGSGELFF; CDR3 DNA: TGTGCCAGCAGCTTGTCGTGGACACTCTCTGGGTCCGGGGAGCTGTTTTTT
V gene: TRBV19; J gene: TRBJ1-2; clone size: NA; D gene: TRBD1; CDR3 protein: CASSADRGSRGYTF; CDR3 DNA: TGTGCCAGTAGCGCAGACAGGGGTTCGCGAGGCTACACCTTC
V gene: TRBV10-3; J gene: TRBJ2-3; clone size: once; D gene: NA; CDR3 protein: CAIRDPTDTQYF; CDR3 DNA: TGTGCCATCAGGGACCCCACAGATACGCAGTATTTT
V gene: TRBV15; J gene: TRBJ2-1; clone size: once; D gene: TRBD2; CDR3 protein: CATSRDSGSLEQFF; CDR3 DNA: TGTGCCACCAGCAGAGACAGCGGGAGTTTGGAGCAGTTCTTC
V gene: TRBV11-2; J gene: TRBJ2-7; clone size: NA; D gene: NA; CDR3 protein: CASSPGRLAYEQYF; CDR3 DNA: TGTGCCAGCAGCCCCGGCCGTCTTGCCTACGAGCAGTACTTC
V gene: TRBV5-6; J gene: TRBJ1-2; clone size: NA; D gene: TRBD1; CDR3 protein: CASRIPGQGVFGYTF; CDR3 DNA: TGTGCCAGCAGAATTCCGGGACAGGGGGTTTTTGGCTACACCTTC
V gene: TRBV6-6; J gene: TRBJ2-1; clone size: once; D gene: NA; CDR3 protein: CASRYSNREPEQFF; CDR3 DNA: TGTGCCAGCAGGTATTCAAACAGGGAACCTGAGCAGTTCTTC